This is a list of T cell receptor beta chains from one sample in a study of T cells in Graves' hyperthyroidism and ophthalmopathy. MiXCR was run by TCRdb on the multiplex PCR reads, yielding one entry per CDR3 protein. The sample shows 350,000 or so distinct CDR3 sequences, approximately 18% of them seen only once. The source material was blood. All receptors derive from a woman in her 50s with Graves' hyperthyroidism. Each CDR3 is given with its conserved first and last residue. The D gene is left open where the match is weak. The size entry is marked missing in some rows and otherwise reads once, few, many or a size class.

d_gene | abundance | j_gene | v_gene | CDR3nt | CDR3aa
NA | NA | TRBJ2-2 | TRBV27 | TGTGCCAGCAGTTTAACTAGGGGGTTGAACACCGGGGAGCTGTTTTTT | CASSLTRGLNTGELFF
NA | NA | TRBJ1-1 | TRBV15 | TGTGCCACCAGCAGAGATTTGTCTGCGAACACTGAAGCTTTCTTT | CATSRDLSANTEAFF
NA | many | TRBJ2-5 | TRBV11-1 | TGTGCCAGCAGCTTATCCCCAGGGGAGGAGACCCAGTACTTC | CASSLSPGEETQYF
NA | many | TRBJ1-1 | TRBV5-1 | TGCGCCAGCAGCCACGGGACGCTGGTTCGCTGGGTGAACACTGAAGCTTTCTTT | CASSHGTLVRWVNTEAFF
TRBD2 | NA | TRBJ2-1 | TRBV7-9 | TGTGCCAGCAGCTCGTCGGGACTAGCATTGAATGAGCAGTTCTTC | CASSSSGLALNEQFF
TRBD1 | NA | TRBJ2-3 | TRBV12-5 | TGTGCTAGTGGTTGGGGCCAGGGGGCAGATACGCAGTATTTT | CASGWGQGADTQYF
TRBD1 | NA | TRBJ2-1 | TRBV7-8 | TGTGCCAGCAGATACAGGGGGCTATCCAATGAGCAGTTCTTC | CASRYRGLSNEQFF
NA | many | TRBJ2-3 | TRBV28 | TGTGCCAGCACCCGGAGGTTATCGGGGACAGATACGCAGTATTTT | CASTRRLSGTDTQYF
NA | many | TRBJ2-7 | TRBV6-1 | TGTGCCAGCAGTTTTACCAGGGGGGCCGTCTACGAGCAGTACTTC | CASSFTRGAVYEQYF
NA | few | TRBJ2-5 | TRBV9 | TGTGCCAGCAGCGTAGGGAAAGGGCGAGACCAAGAGACCCAGTACTTC | CASSVGKGRDQETQYF
TRBD1 | few | TRBJ2-2 | TRBV12-3/TRBV12-4 | TGTGCCAGCAGTTCTAGGGGGCCCACCGGGGAGCTGTTTTTT | CASSSRGPTGELFF
NA | many | TRBJ2-1 | TRBV10-3 | TGTGCCATCAGTAAGACCGGGACGGAATACAATGAGCAGTTCTTC | CAISKTGTEYNEQFF
NA | NA | TRBJ2-2 | TRBV28 | TGTGCCAGCAGTTTTTACGGGGGTTACACCGGGGAGCTGTTTTTT | CASSFYGGYTGELFF
NA | few | TRBJ2-3 | TRBV6-5 | TGTGCCGGCAGTTACGGGCCGGTTACTAGCACAGATACGCAGTATTTT | CAGSYGPVTSTDTQYF
NA | NA | TRBJ2-1 | TRBV19 | TGTGCCAGTAGATCGCTAGGGGACAATGAGCAGTTCTTC | CASRSLGDNEQFF
NA | NA | TRBJ2-6 | TRBV7-3 | TGTGCCAGCAGCCGCGCAGGGGCAGGGGCCAACGTCCTGACTTTC | CASSRAGAGANVLTF
TRBD1 | few | TRBJ1-1 | TRBV5-1 | TGCGCCAGCAGCTCGCCGACAGGGGGGTTTGACGCCACTGAAGCTTTCTTT | CASSSPTGGFDATEAFF
TRBD2 | few | TRBJ2-1 | TRBV3-1 | TGTGCCAGCAGCCCCGAACTGACTAGCGCTGAGCAGTTCTTC | CASSPELTSAEQFF
TRBD1 | few | TRBJ1-1 | TRBV12-3/TRBV12-4 | TGTGCCAGCAGTTTGGGACAGGGGCGGGGGAACACTGAAGCTTTCTTT | CASSLGQGRGNTEAFF
NA | NA | TRBJ2-1 | TRBV6-1 | TGTGCCAGCTGGGCGCAGTATTCCTACAATGAGCAGTTCTTC | CASWAQYSYNEQFF
NA | many | TRBJ1-1 | TRBV20-1 | TGCAGTGCTAGCCCACAGAGGAACACTGAAGCTTTCTTT | CSASPQRNTEAFF
TRBD1 | NA | TRBJ1-4 | TRBV10-3 | TGTGCCATCAGTGATTCAGGGGGCGAACGTGGAAAACTGTTTTTT | CAISDSGGERGKLFF
NA | few | TRBJ2-3 | TRBV10-3 | TGTGCCATCAGTGACCGGCAGTCCCGTGGTGGAGATACGCAGTATTTT | CAISDRQSRGGDTQYF
NA | NA | TRBJ1-4 | TRBV5-1 | TGCGCCAGCAGCTTGGGACAGCCTGATGAAAAACTGTTTTTT | CASSLGQPDEKLFF
TRBD2 | many | TRBJ2-3 | TRBV2 | TGTGCCAGCAGTGATCTGACTAGCGGTAGCACAGATACGCAGTATTTT | CASSDLTSGSTDTQYF
TRBD1 | many | TRBJ1-4 | TRBV30 | TGTGCCTGTCGGACAGGGGGTAAACTGTTTTTT | CACRTGGKLFF
NA | NA | TRBJ2-5 | TRBV7-9 | TGTGCCAGCAGCTTAGAACCTGGGGGCACCCAGTACTTC | CASSLEPGGTQYF
NA | few | TRBJ2-2 | TRBV12-3/TRBV12-4 | TGTGCCAGCACCGGACCCGGGGAGCTGTTTTTT | CASTGPGELFF
NA | many | TRBJ1-4 | TRBV3-1 | TGTGCCAGCAGCCAAGATCTGAGCAGTCCGGAAAAACTGTTTTTT | CASSQDLSSPEKLFF
TRBD1 | few | TRBJ1-3 | TRBV27 | TGTGCCAGCAGTCCCCAGGACAGGGGCGCTGGAAACACCATATATTTT | CASSPQDRGAGNTIYF
NA | many | TRBJ2-1 | TRBV2 | TGTGCCAGCAGTGAAGGACATGGCAATGAGCAGTTCTTC | CASSEGHGNEQFF
TRBD2 | NA | TRBJ2-1 | TRBV19 | TGTGCCAGTAGCCTGGGACTAGCCCCTCCCTACAATGAGCAGTTCTTC | CASSLGLAPPYNEQFF
NA | NA | TRBJ2-3 | TRBV3-1 | TGTGCCAGCAGCCAAGGTTGGGACACGGCGCAGTATTTT | CASSQGWDTAQYF
TRBD2 | NA | TRBJ2-1 | TRBV6-2/TRBV6-3 | TGTGCCAGCAGTGACCGGGACAGACATGGACTAGCGTACAATGAGCAGTTCTTC | CASSDRDRHGLAYNEQFF
TRBD1 | NA | TRBJ2-5 | TRBV19 | TGTGCCAGTAGTCTCGGACAGGCTATGGAGACCCAGTACTTC | CASSLGQAMETQYF
TRBD2 | NA | TRBJ2-7 | TRBV5-5 | TGTGCCAGCAGCTCGCTAGCGGGGCCCTACGAGCAGTACTTC | CASSSLAGPYEQYF
TRBD1 | NA | TRBJ1-4 | TRBV20-1 | TGCAGTGCCAGTAACAGGGGGCCGGATGAAAAACTGTTTTTT | CSASNRGPDEKLFF
NA | many | TRBJ1-5 | TRBV5-1 | TGCGCCAGCAGCTTGTTTGCAGGGGAAGGCCAGCCCCAGCATTTT | CASSLFAGEGQPQHF
NA | many | TRBJ2-1 | TRBV20-1 | TGCAGTGCTAACGGGATAGGGAGCTGGATAGACAATGAGCAGTTCTTC | CSANGIGSWIDNEQFF
TRBD1 | NA | TRBJ1-2 | TRBV29-1 | TGCAGCGTTGTCCCCTCTTGGACAGGGACTTTTCATGGCTACACCTTC | CSVVPSWTGTFHGYTF
NA | NA | TRBJ2-3 | TRBV11-2 | TGTGCCAGCAGCCCACAGGGCTATGCAGATACGCAGTATTTT | CASSPQGYADTQYF
NA | NA | TRBJ2-1 | TRBV11-2 | TGTGCCAGCAGCTTAGGCGTGGCGGGGGCCAGGCAGTTCTTC | CASSLGVAGARQFF
NA | NA | TRBJ1-5 | TRBV4-1 | TGCGCCAGCAGCCAGGTGACAGATAGCAATCAGCCCCAGCATTTT | CASSQVTDSNQPQHF
NA | NA | TRBJ2-1 | TRBV9 | TGTGCCAGCAGCGTAACTAGCTGGGGGACTGAGCAGTTCTTC | CASSVTSWGTEQFF
NA | NA | TRBJ2-3 | TRBV12-5 | TGTGCTAGTGGTTTGGTTGTCAGACAAACAGATACGCAGTATTTT | CASGLVVRQTDTQYF
TRBD2 | many | TRBJ2-1 | TRBV12-3/TRBV12-4 | TGTGCCAGCAGTTTTTTCCCCAGCGGGGGGCGGGGGGGGGGCAATGAGCAGTTCTTC | CASSFFPSGGRGGGNEQFF
TRBD2 | many | TRBJ2-7 | TRBV5-1 | TGCGCCAGCAGCACCCTGTATAATCGGGAGGGCCGCTACGAGCAGTACTTC | CASSTLYNREGRYEQYF
TRBD1 | few | TRBJ1-1 | TRBV19 | TGTGCCAGTAGTGCGGGACAGGGGGCGCGGACTGAAGCTTTCTTT | CASSAGQGARTEAFF
TRBD2 | many | TRBJ2-7 | TRBV28 | TGTGCCAGCAGTCCATATAGCGGGCGGTCCTACGAGCAGTACTTC | CASSPYSGRSYEQYF
TRBD2 | NA | TRBJ2-1 | TRBV6-1 | TGTGCCAGCAGTTTATTGCGGGGGGGGGGGAATGAGCAGTTCTTC | CASSLLRGGGNEQFF
NA | NA | TRBJ1-5 | TRBV6-5 | TGTGCCAGCAGTTTAAGGGACGATCAGCCCCAGCATTTT | CASSLRDDQPQHF
NA | once | TRBJ1-4 | TRBV6-5 | TGTGCCAGCAGTTACGAGGGGGACGAAAAACTGTTTTTT | CASSYEGDEKLFF
NA | many | TRBJ1-2 | TRBV30 | TGTGCCTGGAGTCGCAATCCCGACTACACCTTC | CAWSRNPDYTF
NA | NA | TRBJ2-7 | TRBV6-1 | TGTGCCAGCCAGAGAACGGGAAGCGAGGCCTACGAGCAGTACTTC | CASQRTGSEAYEQYF
TRBD1 | NA | TRBJ1-5 | TRBV19 | TGTGCCAGTAGCCCTCCGTACCTTGACAGGGAGGGGCATCAGCCCCAGCATTTT | CASSPPYLDREGHQPQHF
TRBD1 | few | TRBJ1-4 | TRBV29-1 | TGCAGCTTCCACAGGGGCGAAAAACTGTTTTTT | CSFHRGEKLFF
NA | many | TRBJ1-3 | TRBV2 | TGTGCCAGCAGTTCAGGCGGCTCTGGAAACACCATATATTTT | CASSSGGSGNTIYF
NA | NA | TRBJ2-2 | TRBV20-1 | TGCAGTGCTACCCCCGGGCCCGGGGAGCTGTTTTTT | CSATPGPGELFF
NA | NA | TRBJ2-2 | TRBV6-9 | TGTGCCAGCAGTTTATTTACGGGACACTCGAACACCGGGGAGCTGTTTTTT | CASSLFTGHSNTGELFF
NA | few | TRBJ1-5 | TRBV30 | TGTGCCTGGAGTCTGACATTAGGCAATCAGCCCCAGCATTTT | CAWSLTLGNQPQHF